These 14 T cell receptor beta chains were all obtained from the same sample, sequenced in a study of cytomegalovirus exposure and HLA in healthy donors. The PCR was carried out with 60 Vbeta primers and 13 Jbeta primers. The table came from immunoSEQ multiplex PCR; TCRdb's copy has only in-frame clones and leaves some out. The profile shows tens of thousands of clones, 75% of them singletons. The sample comprised PBMCs. These receptors came from a woman between 25 and 40 years old in good health and CMV-seropositive.

V and J are TRBV6-4 and TRBJ1-6, with D tentatively TRBD1 (5 bases). This CDR3 comprises 20 residues. Per germline, CDR1 MRHNA and CDR2 SNTAGT. Trimming removed 2 bases from V and 4 bases from J, with 24 bases in between. The CDR3 region has the DNA TGTGCCAGCAGTGACCATACACAGGCTAATTCACTACCTTATAATTCACCCCTCCACTTT. This codes for CASSDHTQANSLPYNSPLHF.

The chain employs TRBV19 and TRBJ1-1; TRBD1 is a possible D gene (6 bases). This CDR3 is built from 14 residues. Per germline, CDR1 LNHDA and CDR2 SQIVND (reference sequence). Trimming pared 5 bases from V and 1 base from J, leaving 11 bases between. CDR3 residues: CASSPRTENTEAFF. The CDR3 DNA follows: TGTGCCAGTAGTCCTCGGACAGAGAACACTGAAGCTTTCTTT.

The V and J genes are TRBV7-6 and TRBJ2-2; possible D gene TRBD2, 5 bases. Trimming removed 5 bases at V and 2 bases at J, with 18 bases between. Per germline, CDR1 SGHVS and CDR2 FNYEAQ. The length of the CDR3 is 17 residues. The CDR3 region is CASSIRMAGPNTGELFF. The CDR3 bases are TGTGCCAGCAGCATCAGAATGGCGGGTCCCAACACCGGGGAGCTGTTTTTT.

Within the sample, this clone is medium-sized (0.01 to 0.1%). The V and J genes are TRBV6-6 and TRBJ1-4; D unresolved. Trimming shortened V by 8 bases and J by 0 bases, and 16 bases separated the two germline ends. The CDR3 is 16 residues long. Looked up from germline, CDR1 is MNHNY and CDR2 is SVGAGI (reference sequence). This CDR3 reads CASSPITHPTNEKLFF. CDR3 nucleotide sequence: TGTGCCAGCTCCCCAATCACTCACCCAACTAATGAAAAACTGTTTTTT.

V and J are TRBV28 and TRBJ1-1, with 9 positions matching TRBD1. The CDR3 extends over 16 amino acids. Germline-derived CDR1 and CDR2 are MDHEN and SYDVKM. V trimming: 6 bases; J trimming: 3 bases; junction bases outside the gene matches: 11. The CDR3 DNA follows: TGTGCCAGCAGAAGAAGCACAGGGGGCTCGGACACTGAAGCTTTCTTT. It encodes CASRRSTGGSDTEAFF.

This chain connects TRBV7-2 to TRBJ2-2; D is possibly TRBD1 (5 bases). The CDR3 length is 16 residues. From germline, CDR1 is SGHTA and CDR2 FQGNSA. The V and J ends lost 0 bases and 0 bases respectively, with 8 bases between them. The CDR3 DNA reads as TGTGCCAGCAGCTTAGCGGGGCTCGCGAACACCGGGGAGCTGTTTTTT. Amino acids: CASSLAGLANTGELFF.

V and J are TRBV11-1 and TRBJ2-1, with D possibly being TRBD1 (5 bases). Trimming removed 3 bases from V and 2 bases from J, with 11 bases in between. Germline-derived CDR1 and CDR2 are SGHAT and FQDESV (reference sequence). The CDR3 has 15 residues. CDR3 residues: CASSLRQTPYNEQFF. The DNA of the CDR3 is TGTGCCAGCAGCTTGCGACAGACTCCCTACAATGAGCAGTTCTTC.

This clone was counted a few times. The V call is TRBV6-6, the J call TRBJ2-7, with TRBD2 identical over 8 bases. Germline V gene sequence: CDR1 MNHNY, CDR2 SVGAGI (reference sequence). Unmatched junction bases numbered 7, after V lost 2 bases and J lost 4 bases. The CDR3 has 15 residues. In DNA form, the CDR3 reads TGTGCCAGCAGTTACGTTACTAGCGGAAAATACGAGCAGTACTTC. It specifies CASSYVTSGKYEQYF.

This clone appeared a few times. The chain recombines TRBV6-5 with TRBJ1-2, with D tentatively TRBD1 (5 bases). The V end lost 7 bases, the J end lost 4 bases, and 19 bases lay between the germline ends. This CDR3 has 15 residues. The germline gives CDR1 MNHEY, CDR2 SVGAGI. CDR3 sequence reads: CASKLGGIGSYGYTF. The CDR3 nucleotides are TGTGCCAGCAAGCTGGGGGGAATTGGTAGCTATGGCTACACCTTC.

Many counts were recorded for this clone. This rearrangement joins TRBV27 to TRBJ2-7; the D gene is possibly TRBD2 (5 bases). V was pared by 5 bases and J by 4 bases, with 15 bases between. CDR1 is MNHEY, CDR2 SMNVEV, per germline (reference sequence). The length of the CDR3 is 14 residues. The CDR3 here is CASSPPLEGYEQYF. The CDR3 nucleotides read TGTGCCAGCAGTCCACCCCTAGAGGGTTACGAGCAGTACTTC.

This clone was seen only once. The chain links TRBV30 to TRBJ1-2, with D tentatively TRBD1 (5 bases). The CDR3 is 15 residues long. CDR1 is GTSNPN and CDR2 is SVGIG in the germline V gene (reference sequence). Trimming shortened V by 0 bases and J by 4 bases, and 15 bases separated the two germline ends. The CDR3 sequence is CAWSVMRMGPYGYTF. CDR3 DNA sequence: TGTGCCTGGAGTGTTATGAGAATGGGGCCCTATGGCTACACCTTC.

The V gene is TRBV7-9, the J gene TRBJ1-5; 9 bases match TRBD1. Trimming took 1 base from V and 4 from J; bases not matched to a gene: 2. The CDR3 extends over 15 amino acids. Germline CDR1 and CDR2: SEHNR and FQNEAQ (reference sequence). Here the CDR3 reads CASSLGTGVNQPQHF. Here the CDR3 DNA reads TGTGCCAGCAGCTTAGGGACAGGGGTAAATCAGCCCCAGCATTTT.

The sample holds one count of this clone. The chain is built from TRBV5-1 and TRBJ2-1; TRBD2 aligns across 8 bases. CDR1 and CDR2 from the germline V gene are SGHRS and YFSETQ. The CDR3 runs to 15 residues. The junction had 4 bases not matched to a gene; V was cut back by 2 bases and J by 3 bases. The CDR3 is CASSFGLAGYNEQFF. The CDR3 DNA is TGCGCCAGCAGCTTTGGTCTAGCGGGCTACAATGAGCAGTTCTTC.

This clone was detected once. The rearrangement links TRBV9 to TRBJ2-6; 7 positions match TRBD2. The CDR3 consists of 17 residues. J was trimmed by 2 bases and V by 7 bases; bases with no gene match: 12. Germline CDR1 is SGDLS and CDR2 is YYNGEE. The CDR3 region has the DNA TGTGCCAGCTCCGTAGCTAGCGGACCGCCTGGGGCCAACGTCCTGACTTTC. Protein: CASSVASGPPGANVLTF.